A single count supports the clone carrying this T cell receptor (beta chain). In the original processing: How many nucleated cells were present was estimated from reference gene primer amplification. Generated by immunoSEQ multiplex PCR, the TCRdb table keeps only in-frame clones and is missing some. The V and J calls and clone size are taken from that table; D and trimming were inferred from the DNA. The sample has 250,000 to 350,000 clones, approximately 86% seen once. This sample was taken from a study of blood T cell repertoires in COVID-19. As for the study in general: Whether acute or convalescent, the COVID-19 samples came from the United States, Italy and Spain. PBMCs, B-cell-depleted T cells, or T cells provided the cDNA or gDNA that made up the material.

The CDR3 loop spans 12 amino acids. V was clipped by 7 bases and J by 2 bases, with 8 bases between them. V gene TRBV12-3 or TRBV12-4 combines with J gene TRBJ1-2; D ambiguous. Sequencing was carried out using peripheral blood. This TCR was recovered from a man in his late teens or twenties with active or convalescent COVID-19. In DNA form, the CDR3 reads TGTGCCAGCAAGCCGGGGAACTATGGCTACACCTTC. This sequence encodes CASKPGNYGYTF.